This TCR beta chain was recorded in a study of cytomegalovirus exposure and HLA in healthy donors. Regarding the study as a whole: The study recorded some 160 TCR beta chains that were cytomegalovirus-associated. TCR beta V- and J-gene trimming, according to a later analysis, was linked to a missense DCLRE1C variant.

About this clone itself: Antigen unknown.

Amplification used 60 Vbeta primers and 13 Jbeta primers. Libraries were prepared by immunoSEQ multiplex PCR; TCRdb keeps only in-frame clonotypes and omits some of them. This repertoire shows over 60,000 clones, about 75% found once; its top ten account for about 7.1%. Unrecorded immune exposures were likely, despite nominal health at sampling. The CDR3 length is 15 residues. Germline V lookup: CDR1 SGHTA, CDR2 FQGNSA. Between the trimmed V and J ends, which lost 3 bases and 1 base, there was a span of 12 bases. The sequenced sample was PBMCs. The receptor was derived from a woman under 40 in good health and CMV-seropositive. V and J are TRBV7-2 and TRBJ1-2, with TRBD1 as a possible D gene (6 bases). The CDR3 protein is CASSLGAALNYGYTF. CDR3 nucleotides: TGTGCCAGCAGCTTGGGGGCGGCTCTTAACTATGGCTACACCTTC.